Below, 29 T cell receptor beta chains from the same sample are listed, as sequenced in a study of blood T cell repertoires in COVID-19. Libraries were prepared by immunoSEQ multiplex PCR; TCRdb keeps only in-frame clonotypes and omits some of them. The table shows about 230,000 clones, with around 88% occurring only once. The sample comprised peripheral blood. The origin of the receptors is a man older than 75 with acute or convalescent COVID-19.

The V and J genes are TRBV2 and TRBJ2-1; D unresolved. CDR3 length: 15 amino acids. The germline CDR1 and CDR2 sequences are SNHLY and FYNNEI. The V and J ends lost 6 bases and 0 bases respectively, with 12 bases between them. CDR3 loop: CASRDFGSSYNEQFF. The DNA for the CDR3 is TGTGCCAGCAGAGATTTTGGTAGCTCCTACAATGAGCAGTTCTTC.

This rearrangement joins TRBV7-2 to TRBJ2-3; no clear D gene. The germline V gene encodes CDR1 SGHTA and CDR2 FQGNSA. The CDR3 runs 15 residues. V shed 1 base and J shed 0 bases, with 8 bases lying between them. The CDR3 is CASSLVAASTDTQYF. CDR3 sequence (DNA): TGTGCCAGCAGCTTAGTTGCGGCTAGCACAGATACGCAGTATTTT.

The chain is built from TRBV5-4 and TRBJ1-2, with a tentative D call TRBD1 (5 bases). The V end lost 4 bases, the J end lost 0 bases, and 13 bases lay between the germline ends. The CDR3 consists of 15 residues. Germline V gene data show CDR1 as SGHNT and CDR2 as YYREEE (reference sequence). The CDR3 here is CASSQSGEANYGYTF. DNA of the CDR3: TGTGCCAGCAGCCAATCGGGGGAGGCTAACTATGGCTACACCTTC. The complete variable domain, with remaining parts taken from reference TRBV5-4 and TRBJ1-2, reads ETGVTQSPTHLIKTRGQQVTLRCSSQSGHNTVSWYQQALGQGPQFIFQYYREEENGRGNFPPRFSGLQFPNYSSELNVNALELDDSALYLCASSQSGEANYGYTFGSGTRLTVV.

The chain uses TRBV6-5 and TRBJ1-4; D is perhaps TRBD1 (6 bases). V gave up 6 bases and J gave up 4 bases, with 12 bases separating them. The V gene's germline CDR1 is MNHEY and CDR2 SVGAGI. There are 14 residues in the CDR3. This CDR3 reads CASRGADFNEKLFF. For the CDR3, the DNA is TGTGCCAGCAGGGGGGCCGACTTTAATGAAAAACTGTTTTTT.

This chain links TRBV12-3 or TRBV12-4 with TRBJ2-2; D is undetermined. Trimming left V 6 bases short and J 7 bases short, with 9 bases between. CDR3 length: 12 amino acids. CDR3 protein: CASSPRRGELFF. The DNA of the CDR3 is TGTGCCAGCAGCCCTCGTCGCGGGGAGCTGTTTTTT.

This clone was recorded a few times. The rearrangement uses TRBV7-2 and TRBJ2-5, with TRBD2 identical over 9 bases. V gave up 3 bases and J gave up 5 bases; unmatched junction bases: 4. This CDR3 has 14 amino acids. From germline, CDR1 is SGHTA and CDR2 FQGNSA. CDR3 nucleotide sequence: TGTGCCAGCAGCTTGCGGGGGGGGAGCGAGACCCAGTACTTC. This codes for CASSLRGGSETQYF.

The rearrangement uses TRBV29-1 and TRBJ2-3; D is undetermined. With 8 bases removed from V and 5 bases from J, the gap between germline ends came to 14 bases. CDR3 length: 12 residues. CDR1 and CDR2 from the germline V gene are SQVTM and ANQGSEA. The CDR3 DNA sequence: TGCAGCCTGGGCCGTGTTGGAGATACGCAGTATTTT. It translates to CSLGRVGDTQYF.

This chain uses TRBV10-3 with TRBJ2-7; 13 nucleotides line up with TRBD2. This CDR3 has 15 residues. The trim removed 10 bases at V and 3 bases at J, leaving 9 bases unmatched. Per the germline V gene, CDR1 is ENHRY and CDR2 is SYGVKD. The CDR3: CATGTSGITNYEQYF. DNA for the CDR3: TGTGCCACTGGGACTAGCGGGATAACAAACTACGAGCAGTACTTC.

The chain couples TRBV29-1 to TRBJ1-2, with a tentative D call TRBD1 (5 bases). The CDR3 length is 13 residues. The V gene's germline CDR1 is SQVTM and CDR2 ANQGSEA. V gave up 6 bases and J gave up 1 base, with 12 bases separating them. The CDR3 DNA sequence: TGCAGCGTAGCCTCAGGGATTAACTATGGCTACACCTTC. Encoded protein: CSVASGINYGYTF. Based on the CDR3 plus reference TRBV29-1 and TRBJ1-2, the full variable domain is SAVISQKPSRDICQRGTSLTIQCQVDSQVTMMFWYRQQPGQSLTLIATANQGSEATYESGFVIDKFPISRPNLTFSTLTVSNMSPEDSSIYLCSVASGINYGYTFGSGTRLTVV.

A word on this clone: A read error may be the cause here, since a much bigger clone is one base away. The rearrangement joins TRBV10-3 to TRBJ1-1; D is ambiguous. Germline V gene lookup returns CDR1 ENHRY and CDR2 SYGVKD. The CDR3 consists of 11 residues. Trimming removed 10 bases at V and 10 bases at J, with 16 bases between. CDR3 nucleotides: TGTGCCACCCTCGGGGTCCGGAGAGCTTTCTTT. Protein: CATLGVRRAFF.

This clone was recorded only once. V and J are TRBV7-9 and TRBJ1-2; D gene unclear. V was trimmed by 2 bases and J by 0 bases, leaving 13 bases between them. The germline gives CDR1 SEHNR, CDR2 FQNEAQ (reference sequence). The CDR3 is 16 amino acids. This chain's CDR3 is CASSLSSGRPNYGYTF. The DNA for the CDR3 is TGTGCCAGCAGCTTATCCTCGGGGAGACCTAACTATGGCTACACCTTC.

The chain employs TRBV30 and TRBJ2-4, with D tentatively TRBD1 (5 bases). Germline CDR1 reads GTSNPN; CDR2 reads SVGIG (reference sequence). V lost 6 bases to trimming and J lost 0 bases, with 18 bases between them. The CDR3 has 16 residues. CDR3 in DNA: TGTGCCTGTTCATGGGGCGAAGGGAAAGCCAAAAACATTCAGTACTTC. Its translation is CACSWGEGKAKNIQYF. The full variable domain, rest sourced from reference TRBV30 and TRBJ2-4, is SQTIHQWPATLVQPVGSPLSLECTVEGTSNPNLYWYRQAAGRGLQLLFYSVGIGQISSEVPQNLSASRPQDRQFILSSKKLLLSDSGFYLCACSWGEGKAKNIQYFGAGTRLSVL.

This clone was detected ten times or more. DNA for the CDR3: TGTGCCAGCAGCATACAGGGAGGGGGTACCTACGAGCAGTACTTC. It is translated as CASSIQGGGTYEQYF. The V gene is TRBV7-3, the J gene TRBJ2-7, with D perhaps TRBD2 (7 bases). Germline V gene lookup returns CDR1 SGHTA and CDR2 FQGTGA. CDR3 length equals 15 residues. Trimming stripped 5 bases from V and 2 bases from J, with 16 bases between.

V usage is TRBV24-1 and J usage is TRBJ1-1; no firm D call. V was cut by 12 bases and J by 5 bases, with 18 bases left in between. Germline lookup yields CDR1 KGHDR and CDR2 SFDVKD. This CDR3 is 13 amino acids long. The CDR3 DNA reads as TGTGCCGTCTCTGGCAGCGATCGGACTGAAGCTTTCTTT. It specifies CAVSGSDRTEAFF.

CDR3 in DNA: TGTGCCAGCAGATTTAAGGGGTATGGCTACACCTTC. As protein: CASRFKGYGYTF. The genes are TRBV28 and TRBJ1-2, with D possibly matching TRBD1 (5 bases). In germline, CDR1 is MDHEN, CDR2 SYDVKM. This CDR3 region has 12 residues. Trimming removed 6 bases at V and 5 bases at J, with 10 bases between.

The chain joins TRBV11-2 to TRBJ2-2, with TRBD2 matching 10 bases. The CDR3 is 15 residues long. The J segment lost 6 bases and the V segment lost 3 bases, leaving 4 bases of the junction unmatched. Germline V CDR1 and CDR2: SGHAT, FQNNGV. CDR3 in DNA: TGTGCCAGCAGCTTGAGCGGGGGGGGCGCCGGGGAGCTGTTTTTT. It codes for CASSLSGGGAGELFF.

DNA of the CDR3: TGTGCCAGTAGTATGCAGGGGAGCCAAAGGGCCTACGAAGCTTTCTTT. It translates to CASSMQGSQRAYEAFF. The V gene is TRBV19, the J gene TRBJ1-1, with D possibly TRBD1 on 6 matching bases. V lost 3 bases and J 8 bases, leaving 22 bases between the germline ends. The germline V gene encodes CDR1 LNHDA and CDR2 SQIVND (reference sequence). CDR3 length: 16 residues.

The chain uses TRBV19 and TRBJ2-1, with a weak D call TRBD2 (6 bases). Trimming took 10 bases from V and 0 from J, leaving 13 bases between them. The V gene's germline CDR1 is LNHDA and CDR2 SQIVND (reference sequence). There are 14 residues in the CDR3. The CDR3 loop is CATASDSSYNEQFF. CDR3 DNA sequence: TGTGCCACAGCTAGCGATAGCTCCTACAATGAGCAGTTCTTC.

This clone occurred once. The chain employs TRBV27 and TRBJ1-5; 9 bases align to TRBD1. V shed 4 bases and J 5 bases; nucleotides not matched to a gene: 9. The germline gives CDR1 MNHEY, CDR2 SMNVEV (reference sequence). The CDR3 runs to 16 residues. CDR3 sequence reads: CASSSTGTGSHQPQHF. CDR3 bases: TGTGCCAGCAGTTCCACCGGGACAGGGTCTCATCAGCCCCAGCATTTT.

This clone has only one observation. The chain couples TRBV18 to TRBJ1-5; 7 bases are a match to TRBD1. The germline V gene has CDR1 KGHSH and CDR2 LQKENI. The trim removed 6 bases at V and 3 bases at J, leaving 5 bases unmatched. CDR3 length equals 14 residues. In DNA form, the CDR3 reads TGTGCCAGCTCTTACGGACAGGACAATCAGCCCCAGCATTTT. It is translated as CASSYGQDNQPQHF.

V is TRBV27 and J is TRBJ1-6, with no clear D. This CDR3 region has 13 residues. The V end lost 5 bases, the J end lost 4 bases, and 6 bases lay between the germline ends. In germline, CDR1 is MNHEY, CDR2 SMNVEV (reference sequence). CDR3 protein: CASSTIYNSPLHF. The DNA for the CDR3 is TGTGCCAGCAGTACAATATATAATTCACCCCTCCACTTT.

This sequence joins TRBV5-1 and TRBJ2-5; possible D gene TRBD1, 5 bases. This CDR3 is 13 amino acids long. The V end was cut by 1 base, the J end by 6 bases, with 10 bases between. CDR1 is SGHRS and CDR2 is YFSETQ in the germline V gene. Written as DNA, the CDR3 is TGCGCCAGCAGCTTGATGACAGACCAGACCCAGTACTTC. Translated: CASSLMTDQTQYF.

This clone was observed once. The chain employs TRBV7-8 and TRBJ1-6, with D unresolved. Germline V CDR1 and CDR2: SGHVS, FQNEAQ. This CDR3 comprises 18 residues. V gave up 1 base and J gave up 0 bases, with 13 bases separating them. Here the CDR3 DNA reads TGTGCCAGCAGCTTAGGGTTACAGCCAACCTCCTATAATTCACCCCTCCACTTT. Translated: CASSLGLQPTSYNSPLHF.

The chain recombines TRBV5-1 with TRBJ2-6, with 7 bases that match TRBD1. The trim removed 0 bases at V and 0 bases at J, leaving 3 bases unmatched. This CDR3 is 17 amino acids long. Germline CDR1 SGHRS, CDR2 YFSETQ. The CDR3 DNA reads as TGCGCCAGCAGCTTGGGGGACAGCTTCTCTGGGGCCAACGTCCTGACTTTC. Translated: CASSLGDSFSGANVLTF.

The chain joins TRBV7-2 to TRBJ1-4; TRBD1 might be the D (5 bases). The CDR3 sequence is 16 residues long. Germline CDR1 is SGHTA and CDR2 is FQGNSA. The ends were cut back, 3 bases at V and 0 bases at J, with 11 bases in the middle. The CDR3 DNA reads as TGTGCCAGCAGCTTTGGGGGGTCTACAACTAATGAAAAACTGTTTTTT. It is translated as CASSFGGSTTNEKLFF.

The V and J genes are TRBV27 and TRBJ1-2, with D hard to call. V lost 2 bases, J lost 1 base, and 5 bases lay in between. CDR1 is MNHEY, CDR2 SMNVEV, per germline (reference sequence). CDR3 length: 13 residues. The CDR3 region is CASSLGHNYGYTF. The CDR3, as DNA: TGTGCCAGCAGTTTAGGGCATAACTATGGCTACACCTTC.

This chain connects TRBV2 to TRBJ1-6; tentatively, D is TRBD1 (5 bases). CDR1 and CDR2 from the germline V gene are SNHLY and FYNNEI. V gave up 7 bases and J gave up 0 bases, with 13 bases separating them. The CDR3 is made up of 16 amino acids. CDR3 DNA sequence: TGTGCCAGCACCGACAGTCATCCCTCCTATAATTCACCCCTCCACTTT. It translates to CASTDSHPSYNSPLHF.

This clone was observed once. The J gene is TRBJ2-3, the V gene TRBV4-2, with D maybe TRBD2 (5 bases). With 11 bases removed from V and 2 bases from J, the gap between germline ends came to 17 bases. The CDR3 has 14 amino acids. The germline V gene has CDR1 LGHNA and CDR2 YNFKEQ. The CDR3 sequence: CAAQEGGNTDTQYF. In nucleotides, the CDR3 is TGTGCCGCCCAAGAGGGCGGAAACACAGATACGCAGTATTTT.

The CDR3 sequence is CASSPTGTSGRVSYNEQFF. CDR3 coding DNA: TGTGCCAGCAGCCCGACCGGGACTAGCGGGCGGGTCTCCTACAATGAGCAGTTCTTC. The chain recombines TRBV5-8 with TRBJ2-1, with TRBD2 matching over 12 bases. With 4 bases clipped from V and 0 bases from J, the junction kept 11 bases outside the gene matches. This CDR3 comprises 19 residues. Per germline, CDR1 SGHTS and CDR2 YDEGEE.